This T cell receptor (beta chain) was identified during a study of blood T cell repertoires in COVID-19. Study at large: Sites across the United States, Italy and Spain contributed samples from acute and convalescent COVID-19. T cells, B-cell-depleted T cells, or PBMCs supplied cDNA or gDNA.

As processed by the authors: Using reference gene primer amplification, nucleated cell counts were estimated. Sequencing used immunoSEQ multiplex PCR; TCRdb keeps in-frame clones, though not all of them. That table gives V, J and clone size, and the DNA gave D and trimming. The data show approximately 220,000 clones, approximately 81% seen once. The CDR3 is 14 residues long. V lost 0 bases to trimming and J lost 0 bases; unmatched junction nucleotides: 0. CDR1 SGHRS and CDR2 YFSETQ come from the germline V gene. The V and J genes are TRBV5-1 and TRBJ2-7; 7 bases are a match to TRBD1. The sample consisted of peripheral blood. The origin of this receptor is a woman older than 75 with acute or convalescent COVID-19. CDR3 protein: CASSLGQGSYEQYF. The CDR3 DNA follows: TGCGCCAGCAGCTTGGGACAGGGCTCCTACGAGCAGTACTTC.